One sample yielded the 32 T cell receptor beta chains listed below, sequenced in a study of somatic mutations in cytotoxic T cells in rheumatoid arthritis. Profiling relied on immunoSEQ multiplex PCR, and the TCRdb table lists in-frame clones only, not all of them. Of approximately 9,700 clones listed, 85% are singletons. The sequencing input was CD8+ T cells sorted from blood. The receptors come from an adult with rheumatoid arthritis.

The gene calls are TRBV13 and TRBJ2-3; TRBD2 aligns across 10 bases. Germline CDR1 reads PRHDT; CDR2 reads FYEKMQ (reference sequence). The ends lost 6 bases at V and 2 bases at J; junction bases unmatched: 2. CDR3 length: 14 residues. Here the CDR3 DNA reads TGTGCCAGCAGAGGACTAGCGGACACAGATACGCAGTATTTT. The encoded protein is CASRGLADTDTQYF.

The V gene is TRBV19, the J gene TRBJ2-7; maybe TRBD2 (6 bases). Germline CDR1 and CDR2: LNHDA and SQIVND (reference sequence). V dropped 5 bases and J dropped 0 bases, with 8 bases sitting between them. This CDR3 has 13 amino acids. CDR3 protein: CASSWGDSYEQYF. The CDR3 DNA sequence: TGTGCCAGTAGTTGGGGGGACTCCTACGAGCAGTACTTC.

The V gene is TRBV5-1, the J gene TRBJ1-1; maybe TRBD1 (5 bases). With 0 bases removed from V and 3 bases from J, the gap between germline ends came to 15 bases. The CDR3 loop spans 16 amino acids. Germline V lookup: CDR1 SGHRS, CDR2 YFSETQ. CDR3 bases: TGCGCCAGCAGCTTGGGGGGGATGAGAACGGACACTGAAGCTTTCTTT. Its translation: CASSLGGMRTDTEAFF.

This rearrangement joins TRBV10-2 to TRBJ1-2; 8 positions agree with TRBD1. Looked up from germline, CDR1 is WSHSY and CDR2 is SAAADI. The CDR3 is 16 amino acids. The J segment lost 4 bases and the V segment lost 2 bases, leaving 9 bases of the junction unmatched. The CDR3 spells CASSEGAPGTGYGYTF. In nucleotides, the CDR3 is TGCGCCAGCAGTGAGGGGGCCCCCGGGACAGGCTATGGCTACACCTTC.

The chain couples TRBV7-9 to TRBJ2-1, with 8 bases fitting TRBD2. This CDR3 contains 15 residues. V lost 8 bases and J lost 5; bases outside the gene matches: 11. CDR1 and CDR2 from the germline V gene are SEHNR and FQNEAQ (reference sequence). The DNA of the CDR3 is TGTGCCAGCTATGGTGAGCGGGGGCTAAACAATGAGCAGTTCTTC. Translation: CASYGERGLNNEQFF.

The rearrangement joins TRBV5-6 to TRBJ1-2, with 11 bases aligning to TRBD1. This CDR3 has 15 amino acids. From germline, CDR1 is SGHDT and CDR2 YYEEEE. V lost 4 bases to trimming and J lost 4 bases; unmatched junction nucleotides: 6. CDR3 sequence: CASSPGTGGFYGYTF. The CDR3 DNA follows: TGTGCCAGCAGCCCTGGGACAGGGGGATTCTATGGCTACACCTTC. Full variable domain (rest looked up from reference TRBV5-6 and TRBJ1-2): DAGVTQSPTHLIKTRGQQVTLRCSPKSGHDTVSWYQQALGQGPQFIFQYYEEEERQRGNFPDRFSGHQFPNYSSELNVNALLLGDSALYLCASSPGTGGFYGYTFGSGTRLTVV.

This clone was detected only a few times. This chain uses TRBV2 with TRBJ2-7; a possible D gene is TRBD2 (5 bases). Trimming shortened V by 8 bases and J by 1 base, and 15 bases separated the two germline ends. Germline V gives CDR1 SNHLY, CDR2 FYNNEI. This CDR3 has 14 residues. The CDR3 protein is CASQQGGKSYEQYF. The CDR3 DNA is TGTGCCAGCCAACAAGGAGGAAAGTCCTACGAGCAGTACTTC.

This clone was seen once. The chain recombines TRBV7-6 with TRBJ2-1, with 14 nucleotides matching TRBD2. This CDR3 has 19 residues. J lost 7 bases, V lost 4 bases, and 15 bases had no gene match. CDR1 SGHVS and CDR2 FNYEAQ come from the germline V gene. CDR3 loop: CASSSRGTSGSPRGNEQFF. In DNA, the CDR3 is TGTGCCAGCAGCTCAAGAGGGACTAGCGGGAGCCCTCGTGGGAATGAGCAGTTCTTC. Full variable domain (rest looked up from reference TRBV7-6 and TRBJ2-1): GAGVSQSPRYKVTKRGQDVALRCDPISGHVSLYWYRQALGQGPEFLTYFNYEAQQDKSGLPNDRFSAERPEGSISTLTIQRTEQRDSAMYRCASSSRGTSGSPRGNEQFFGPGTRLTVL.

The chain is built from TRBV5-4 and TRBJ2-5; the D call may be TRBD1 or TRBD2 (5 bases each). The V end lost 1 base, the J end lost 4 bases, and 14 bases lay between the germline ends. Germline V lookup: CDR1 SGHNT, CDR2 YYREEE (reference sequence). The CDR3 is made up of 15 amino acids. CDR3 amino acids: CASSLSQGVGETQYF. The CDR3 coding sequence is TGTGCCAGCAGCTTGAGTCAGGGAGTAGGAGAGACCCAGTACTTC.

V gene TRBV5-6 combines with J gene TRBJ2-7; D unresolved. The CDR3 sequence is 15 residues long. V lost 4 bases to trimming and J lost 3 bases, with 17 bases between them. Germline V lookup: CDR1 SGHDT, CDR2 YYEEEE. This CDR3 is CASSGAGRVIYEQYF. The CDR3 DNA follows: TGTGCCAGCAGCGGAGCCGGACGGGTAATCTACGAGCAGTACTTC.

The J gene is TRBJ2-3, the V gene TRBV2, with 10 bases that match TRBD2. The CDR3 is 17 residues long. Per the germline V gene, CDR1 is SNHLY and CDR2 is FYNNEI. Trimming took 4 bases from V and 2 from J; bases not matched to a gene: 9. CDR3 protein: CASSVLGTSENTDTQYF. CDR3 DNA: TGTGCCAGCAGTGTTTTAGGGACTAGCGAGAACACAGATACGCAGTATTTT.

This clone turned up a few times. The chain joins TRBV5-4 to TRBJ2-1; 16 bases map to TRBD2. Trimming at V came to 3 bases and at J to 0 bases, leaving 6 bases not matched to a gene. This CDR3 contains 19 residues. Looked up from germline, CDR1 is SGHNT and CDR2 is YYREEE (reference sequence). The CDR3 sequence is CASSWDGTSGGDSYNEQFF. The DNA of the CDR3 is TGTGCCAGCAGCTGGGACGGGACTAGCGGGGGGGACTCCTACAATGAGCAGTTCTTC.

This clone was seen just once. This rearrangement joins TRBV27 to TRBJ2-7, with TRBD2 as a possible D gene (6 bases). Trimming took off 3 bases at V and 3 bases at J, with 12 bases between the two ends. The CDR3 has 14 amino acids. Germline V gene sequence: CDR1 MNHEY, CDR2 SMNVEV (reference sequence). CDR3 in DNA: TGTGCCAGCAGTTTTGGACTACAAGACTACGAGCAGTACTTC. This sequence encodes CASSFGLQDYEQYF.

This clone has more than one count but fewer than ten. V gene TRBV13 combines with J gene TRBJ1-2; D gene ambiguous. CDR1 is PRHDT, CDR2 FYEKMQ, per germline (reference sequence). The CDR3 consists of 12 residues. V gave up 0 bases and J gave up 4 bases, with 3 bases separating them. CDR3 nucleotides: TGTGCCAGCAGCTTAGGCAGCTATGGCTACACCTTC. Its translation is CASSLGSYGYTF.

The genes are TRBV19 and TRBJ1-5; the match to TRBD1 covers 9 bases. Germline CDR1 and CDR2: LNHDA and SQIVND (reference sequence). The V and J ends lost 1 base and 5 bases, in that order; junction bases with no gene match: 6. This CDR3 region has 16 residues. The CDR3, as DNA: TGTGCCAGTAGTATAGGGACAGGGGTTCTTCATCAGCCCCAGCATTTT. Translation gives CASSIGTGVLHQPQHF.

V is TRBV11-2 and J is TRBJ2-3; 7 bases map to TRBD1. CDR1 is SGHAT, CDR2 FQNNGV, per germline. The V and J ends lost 4 bases and 8 bases, in that order; junction bases with no gene match: 15. This CDR3 has 16 residues. The CDR3 region is CASSSDRDRNLGTQYF. CDR3 DNA sequence: TGTGCCAGCAGCTCCGACCGGGACAGAAACCTGGGTACGCAGTATTTT.

The chain carries TRBV13 and TRBJ2-3; D is unresolved. The V gene lost 5 bases and the J gene lost 6 bases, with 15 bases spanning the gap. CDR1 and CDR2 from the germline V gene are PRHDT and FYEKMQ (reference sequence). This CDR3 contains 14 residues. In nucleotides, the CDR3 is TGTGCCAGCAGCCCCCGAGGTAGGACGGATACGCAGTATTTT. Translated, it gives CASSPRGRTDTQYF.

The chain combines TRBV4-1 with TRBJ2-2, with TRBD1 matching over 9 bases. V was clipped by 0 bases and J by 5 bases; unmatched bases: 1. CDR1 and CDR2 (germline): MGHRA, YSYEKL. The CDR3 loop spans 15 amino acids. CDR3 sequence (DNA): TGCGCCAGCAGCCAAGAGGGACAGGGAACCGGGGAGCTGTTTTTT. It yields the protein CASSQEGQGTGELFF.

V is TRBV9 and J is TRBJ1-2; TRBD1 is a possible D gene (5 bases). Germline V gene sequence: CDR1 SGDLS, CDR2 YYNGEE. The CDR3 is made up of 16 amino acids. V was cut by 0 bases and J by 6 bases, with 18 bases left in between. CDR3 amino acids: CASSVEGTAGRNGYTF. In DNA form, the CDR3 reads TGTGCCAGCAGCGTAGAGGGAACGGCAGGGCGAAATGGCTACACCTTC. Drawing the rest from reference TRBV9 and TRBJ1-2, the complete variable domain is DSGVTQTPKHLITATGQRVTLRCSPRSGDLSVYWYQQSLDQGLQFLIQYYNGEERAKGNILERFSAQQFPDLHSELNLSSLELGDSALYFCASSVEGTAGRNGYTFGSGTRLTVV.

V and J are TRBV6-6 and TRBJ2-1; TRBD2 matches at 8 bases. The germline gives CDR1 MNHNY, CDR2 SVGAGI (reference sequence). The CDR3 covers 12 residues. V was clipped by 7 bases and J by 8 bases; unmatched bases: 4. The chain's CDR3 is CASKRGPHEQFF. The CDR3 nucleotides are TGTGCCAGCAAGCGGGGGCCCCATGAGCAGTTCTTC.

This chain connects TRBV4-2 to TRBJ2-1, with D unclear. V dropped 0 bases and J dropped 4 bases, with 1 base sitting between them. CDR1 and CDR2 (germline): LGHNA, YNFKEQ. The CDR3 spans 12 residues. The CDR3 region has the DNA TGTGCCAGCAGCCAAGATTACAATGAGCAGTTCTTC. This encodes CASSQDYNEQFF.

The V gene is TRBV2, the J gene TRBJ1-1, with D possibly being TRBD1 (5 bases). The germline V gene has CDR1 SNHLY and CDR2 FYNNEI. This CDR3 contains 12 residues. Trimming took off 8 bases at V and 6 bases at J, with 13 bases between the two ends. CDR3 nucleotide sequence: TGTGCCAGCCTAACGGGGGTTCCTGAAGCTTTCTTT. It translates to CASLTGVPEAFF. Drawing the rest from reference TRBV2 and TRBJ1-1, the complete variable domain is EPEVTQTPSHQVTQMGQEVILRCVPISNHLYFYWYRQILGQKVEFLVSFYNNEISEKSEIFDDQFSVERPDGSNFTLKIRSTKLEDSAMYFCASLTGVPEAFFGQGTRLTVV.

The chain is built from TRBV6-1 and TRBJ1-5; 7 bases agree with TRBD1. V was pared by 8 bases and J by 9 bases, with 10 bases of the junction left unmatched. Germline CDR1 is MNHNS and CDR2 is SASEGT. The CDR3 is 13 amino acids. CDR3 region: CASDGQASGPQHF. In DNA, the CDR3 is TGTGCCAGCGATGGACAGGCGTCAGGGCCCCAGCATTTT.

The chain uses TRBV7-9 and TRBJ1-3; D not resolved. The CDR3 contains 12 residues. CDR1 is SEHNR and CDR2 is FQNEAQ in the germline V gene (reference sequence). V shed 3 bases and J shed 4 bases, with 4 bases lying between them. The CDR3 nucleotides are TGTGCCAGCAGCTTGGGGGGAAACACCATATATTTT. Translated: CASSLGGNTIYF.

The chain uses TRBV7-9 and TRBJ1-5; 12 nucleotides align to TRBD1. The CDR3 consists of 15 residues. Germline CDR1 is SEHNR and CDR2 is FQNEAQ (reference sequence). Germline trimming cut 6 bases from V and 4 bases from J; bases unmatched to any gene: 4. The CDR3 sequence: CASSGTGGRNQPQHF. CDR3 DNA sequence: TGTGCCAGCAGTGGGACAGGGGGCCGAAATCAGCCCCAGCATTTT.

This chain links TRBV6-1 with TRBJ2-3; 7 bases are a match to TRBD1. This CDR3 comprises 14 residues. CDR1 and CDR2 (germline): MNHNS, SASEGT. The trim removed 7 bases at V and 2 bases at J, leaving 6 bases unmatched. The CDR3, as DNA: TGTGCCAGCAAAAAGGGGGCTATCACAGATACGCAGTATTTT. Translated: CASKKGAITDTQYF.

The rearrangement uses TRBV2 and TRBJ2-7; D is uncertain. CDR3 size: 15 residues. V was trimmed by 6 bases and J by 2 bases, leaving 17 bases between them. CDR1 is SNHLY and CDR2 is FYNNEI in the germline V gene. The CDR3 spells CASSSATDITYEQYF. The CDR3 DNA is TGTGCCAGCAGCTCTGCAACTGACATAACCTACGAGCAGTACTTC.

The chain uses TRBV9 and TRBJ1-1, with a tentative D call TRBD1 (5 bases). This CDR3 is built from 15 residues. The germline gives CDR1 SGDLS, CDR2 YYNGEE. Trimming cost V 4 bases and J 1 base, with 14 bases left between them. The CDR3 region is CASSPPGDPNTEAFF. The CDR3 DNA sequence: TGTGCCAGCAGCCCGCCGGGGGACCCGAACACTGAAGCTTTCTTT.

This chain uses TRBV27 with TRBJ2-1, with 10 bases lining up with TRBD1. The CDR3 consists of 15 residues. The germline CDR1 and CDR2 sequences are MNHEY and SMNVEV (reference sequence). The ends lost 1 base at V and 6 bases at J; junction bases unmatched: 3. The CDR3 coding sequence is TGTGCCAGCAGTTTATGGGACAGGGGAGGCAATGAGCAGTTCTTC. It translates to CASSLWDRGGNEQFF.

This clone was observed a handful of times. J is TRBJ1-5 and V is TRBV30, with D uncertain. The CDR3 runs 13 residues. Trimming removed 3 bases at V and 9 bases at J, with 15 bases between. The germline gives CDR1 GTSNPN, CDR2 SVGIG (reference sequence). The CDR3: CAWRATQAGPQHF. CDR3 DNA: TGTGCCTGGAGAGCGACACAAGCTGGGCCCCAGCATTTT.

The chain has TRBV19 and TRBJ2-1, with 13 bases aligning to TRBD2. The CDR3 contains 15 residues. V shed 9 bases, J shed 2 bases, and the junction held 4 bases outside the gene matches. Germline V gene sequence: CDR1 LNHDA, CDR2 SQIVND (reference sequence). CDR3 nucleotides: TGTGCCAGCGGACTAGCGGGAGACGCCTACAATGAGCAGTTCTTC. It encodes CASGLAGDAYNEQFF.

This chain connects TRBV7-8 to TRBJ2-7; no reliable D call. The germline gives CDR1 SGHVS, CDR2 FQNEAQ. Deletions cut 1 base from V and 0 bases from J, with 7 bases between. This CDR3 has 14 residues. The CDR3 sequence: CASSLGLGSYEQYF. In DNA, the CDR3 is TGTGCCAGCAGCTTAGGGCTAGGCTCCTACGAGCAGTACTTC.